Listed below are T cell receptor beta chains from one sample, sequenced in a study of CD8+ T cells in alopecia areata. Measured with immunoSEQ multiplex PCR; TCRdb has only the in-frame clones, and not every one. The sample includes over 85,000 clones, roughly two thirds of them seen just once. Sample: CD8+ T cells sorted from blood, taken at week 4, from a patient treated with tofacitinib. The receptors shown here come from a human donor with alopecia areata. The CDR3 runs from the conserved cysteine through the conserved F or W. Fields, in order: D gene, V gene, CDR3 protein. The D gene is left open where the match is weak.

NA,TRBV9,CASSVDGTPYEQYF
TRBD1,TRBV30,CAWSVLLGTGDGYTF
NA,TRBV7-9,CASSLVDPRTTDTQYF
NA,TRBV14,CASSQAGQILEAFF
NA,TRBV29-1,CSVEDNSDGLYGYTF
NA,TRBV7-9,CASSLGGVFNQPQHF
TRBD2,TRBV25-1,CASRSREKEGDEQFF
NA,TRBV7-9,CASSLAHGELFF
NA,TRBV25-1,CASSVHLGADQETQYF
NA,TRBV27,CASSLNGGALDTQYF
TRBD2,TRBV2,CASSEGVGRETQYF
TRBD1,TRBV19,CASSMEGTGNQPQHF
NA,TRBV5-6,CASSLWPENSNQPQHF
NA,TRBV5-6,CASSLASQEDGYTF
TRBD1,TRBV6-4,CASSEAAGGGNQPQHF
NA,TRBV2,CASRGVRVGRGYGYTF
TRBD1,TRBV29-1,CSVEGGTGADEQYF
NA,TRBV27,CASSLVGVNTEAFF
NA,TRBV27,CASSYRAGVGTEAFF
NA,TRBV23-1,CASSQSWYEQFF
NA,TRBV29-1,CSVTAGDVLYNEQFF
NA,TRBV6-1,CASSSPTDNTGELFF
TRBD1,TRBV5-4,CASSLNRGIKNIQYF
NA,TRBV7-9,CASSLEGYYGYTF
NA,TRBV27,CASSLSGRNQPQHF
NA,TRBV25-1,CASSEQSGLQHF
NA,TRBV5-6,CASSLGRLPEQYF
TRBD1,TRBV15,CATMDRGYTDTQYF
TRBD1,TRBV5-1,CASSDRAGTEAFF
TRBD1,TRBV5-4,CASSWGQWSSPLHF
NA,TRBV29-1,CSALGPGEARTETQYF
NA,TRBV14,CASSPWRRAYNEQFF
NA,TRBV4-1,CASSQEGPDTQYF
NA,TRBV5-1,CASSLGVDYSYEQYF
NA,TRBV13,CASSLAEYQETQYF
NA,TRBV7-9,CASSLGPGPEQYF
NA,TRBV15,CATSITRGYEQYF
NA,TRBV29-1,CSVEDRWSGPGTEAFF
TRBD1,TRBV5-1,CASSWATGGNYGYTF
TRBD2,TRBV13,CASEHRGGEVYEQYF
TRBD1,TRBV4-1,CASSQWTGKDQPQHF
NA,TRBV4-1,CASSQDPGSYTGELFF
NA,TRBV11-2,CASSTWTEETQYF
TRBD2,TRBV19,CASSSLAGGLEQYF
NA,TRBV5-6,CASSRTPRTVNYGYTF
TRBD1,TRBV6-5,CASGTGGHEQYF
NA,TRBV7-8,CASSLGYRAQETQYF
TRBD2,TRBV7-2,CASSLYKGLAPQETQYF
NA,TRBV30,CAWSKGAGVEAFF
NA,TRBV25-1,CASSDSGGVNEQYF
NA,TRBV2,CASSAGIDEQFF
NA,TRBV5-1,CASSLVDMYYEQYF